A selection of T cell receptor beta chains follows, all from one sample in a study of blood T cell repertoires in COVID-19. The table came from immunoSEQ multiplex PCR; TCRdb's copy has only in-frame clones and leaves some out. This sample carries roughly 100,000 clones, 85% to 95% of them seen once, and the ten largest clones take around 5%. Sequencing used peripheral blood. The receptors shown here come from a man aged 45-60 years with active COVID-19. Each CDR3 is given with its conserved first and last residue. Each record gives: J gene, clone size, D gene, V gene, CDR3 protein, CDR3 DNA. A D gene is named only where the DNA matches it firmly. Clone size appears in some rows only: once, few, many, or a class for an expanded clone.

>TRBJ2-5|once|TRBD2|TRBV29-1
CSVIGRDQETQYF
TGCAGCGTTATTGGGAGGGACCAAGAGACCCAGTACTTC
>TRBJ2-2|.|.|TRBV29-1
CSVQLRGSNTGELFF
TGCAGCGTTCAACTACGCGGGTCGAACACCGGGGAGCTGTTTTTT
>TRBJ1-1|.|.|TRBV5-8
CASSFGQNTEAFF
TGTGCCAGCAGCTTCGGACAAAACACTGAAGCTTTCTTT
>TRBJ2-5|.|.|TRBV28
CASTTGSLGQETQYF
TGTGCCAGCACCACGGGATCCCTGGGTCAAGAGACCCAGTACTTC
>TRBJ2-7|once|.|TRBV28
CASGVSYEQYF
TGTGCCAGCGGAGTGTCCTACGAGCAGTACTTC
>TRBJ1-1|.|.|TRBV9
CASSVDSNTEAFF
TGTGCCAGCAGCGTAGACAGTAACACTGAAGCTTTCTTT
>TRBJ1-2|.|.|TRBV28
CAIRGIYGYTF
TGTGCTATCCGCGGGATCTATGGCTACACCTTC
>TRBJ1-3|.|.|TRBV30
CAWISVGNTIYF
TGTGCCTGGATCTCGGTGGGAAACACCATATATTTT
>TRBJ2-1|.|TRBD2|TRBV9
CASSEGLAAYNEQFF
TGTGCCAGCAGCGAAGGACTAGCAGCCTACAATGAGCAGTTCTTC
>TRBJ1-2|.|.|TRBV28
CASSPSTGGGYTF
TGTGCCAGCAGTCCATCGACAGGCGGTGGCTACACCTTC
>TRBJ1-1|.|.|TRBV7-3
CASSATGRNTEAFF
TGTGCCAGCAGCGCCACAGGGAGGAACACTGAAGCTTTCTTT
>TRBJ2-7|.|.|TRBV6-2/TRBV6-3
CASSARLLTAYEQYF
TGTGCCAGCAGTGCAAGACTACTTACGGCCTACGAGCAGTACTTC
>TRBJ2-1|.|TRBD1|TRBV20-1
CSASGFTGATGNEQFF
TGCAGTGCTAGTGGTTTTACAGGGGCTACGGGCAATGAGCAGTTCTTC